The 4 T cell receptor beta chains below were found in one sample sequenced in a study of T cell changes during pregnancy in multiple sclerosis. Assay: immunoSEQ multiplex PCR; the TCRdb copy retains only in-frame clones and omits some. The sample includes about 88,000 clones, more than 85% of them seen just once. The sample was peripheral blood, taken in the first trimester of pregnancy. These receptors came from a female donor with multiple sclerosis, enrolled in a pregnancy study.

The chain carries TRBV29-1 and TRBJ2-1; no reliable D call. Per the germline V gene, CDR1 is SQVTM and CDR2 is ANQGSEA. V lost 4 bases and J 15 bases, leaving 16 bases between the germline ends. The CDR3 has 11 amino acids. This chain's CDR3 is CSVVVEYLRFF. In DNA, the CDR3 is TGCAGCGTTGTTGTTGAGTACTTGCGGTTCTTC.

The V call is TRBV6-5, the J call TRBJ1-2; D remains unclear. The CDR3 runs 15 residues. Trimming removed 0 bases at V and 1 base at J, with 9 bases between. CDR1 and CDR2 from the germline V gene are MNHEY and SVGAGI. CDR3 loop: CASSYSSGINYGYTF. The CDR3 nucleotides are TGTGCCAGCAGTTACTCGTCGGGGATTAACTATGGCTACACCTTC.

V usage is TRBV28 and J usage is TRBJ2-1, with TRBD2 as a possible D gene (5 bases). The germline V gene has CDR1 MDHEN and CDR2 SYDVKM. V shed 9 bases and J shed 4 bases, with 13 bases lying between them. This CDR3 region has 13 residues. The CDR3: CASTSHAYNEQFF. The CDR3 DNA sequence: TGTGCCAGTACTAGTCATGCTTACAATGAGCAGTTCTTC.

CDR3 sequence: CASSFGQGFYNEQFF. Here the CDR3 DNA reads TGTGCCAGTAGTTTCGGACAGGGTTTCTACAATGAGCAGTTCTTC. The chain recombines TRBV19 with TRBJ2-1; 8 bases map to TRBD1. The germline gives CDR1 LNHDA, CDR2 SQIVND (reference sequence). The CDR3 runs to 15 residues. J was trimmed by 3 bases and V by 5 bases; bases with no gene match: 6.